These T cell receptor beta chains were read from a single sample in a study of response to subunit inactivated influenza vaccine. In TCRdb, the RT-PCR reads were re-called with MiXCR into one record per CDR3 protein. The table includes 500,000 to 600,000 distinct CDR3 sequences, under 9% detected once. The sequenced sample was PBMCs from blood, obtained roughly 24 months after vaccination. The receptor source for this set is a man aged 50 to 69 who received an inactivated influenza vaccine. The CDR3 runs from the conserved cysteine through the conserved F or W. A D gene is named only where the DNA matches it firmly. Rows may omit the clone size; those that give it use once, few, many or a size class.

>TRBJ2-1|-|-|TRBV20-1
TGCAGTGCCAGACCAAATTACAATGAGCAGTTCTTC
CSARPNYNEQFF
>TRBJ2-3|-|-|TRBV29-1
TGCAGCGTTGGGACAGACGGCACAGATACGCGGTATTTT
CSVGTDGTDTRYF
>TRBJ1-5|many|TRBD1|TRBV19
TGTGCCAGTAGCGTATACAGGGGTAGCAATCAGCCCCAGCATTTT
CASSVYRGSNQPQHF
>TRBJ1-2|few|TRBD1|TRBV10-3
TGTGCCATCAGCCCGGACAGGGGAGGCTACACCTTC
CAISPDRGGYTF
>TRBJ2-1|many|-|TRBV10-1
TGCGCCAGCAGGGACGGGACAAAGCAGTTCTTC
CASRDGTKQFF
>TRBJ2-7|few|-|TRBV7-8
TGTGCCAGCAGCCCGCGGGTGGGGGTCAGTAACTACGAGCAGTACTTC
CASSPRVGVSNYEQYF
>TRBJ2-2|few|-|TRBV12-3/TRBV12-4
TGTGCCAGCAGTTTTTTCTCAGCAAACACCGGGGAGCTGTTTTTT
CASSFFSANTGELFF
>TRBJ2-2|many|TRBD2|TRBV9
TGTGCCAGCAGTGTAGCGGGGGGGAACACCGGGGAGCTGTTTTTT
CASSVAGGNTGELFF
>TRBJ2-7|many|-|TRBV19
TGTGCCAGTAGTCCCAGGGGGGACTCCTACGAGCAGTACTTC
CASSPRGDSYEQYF
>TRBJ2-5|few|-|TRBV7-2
TGTGCCAGCAGCCGAGCTGGTGAGACCCAGTACTTC
CASSRAGETQYF
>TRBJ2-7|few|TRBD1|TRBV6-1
TGTGCCAGCACTCCAAGACAGGGAGCCTACGAGCAGTACTTC
CASTPRQGAYEQYF
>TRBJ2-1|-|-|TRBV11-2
TGTGCCAGCAGCTTAATGCGACTCCGCTCCTACAATGAGCAGTTCTTC
CASSLMRLRSYNEQFF
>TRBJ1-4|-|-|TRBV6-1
TGTGCCAGCAGGCCGACCACGGTTAATGAAAAACTGTTTTTT
CASRPTTVNEKLFF
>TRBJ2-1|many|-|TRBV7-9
TGTGCCAGCAGCTTTAAAAGCTCCTACAATGAGCAGTTCTTC
CASSFKSSYNEQFF
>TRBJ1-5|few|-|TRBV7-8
TGTGCCAGCAGCTTAGGTTTCGATCAGCCCCAGCATTTT
CASSLGFDQPQHF
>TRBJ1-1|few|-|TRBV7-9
TGTGCCAGCAGCTTTCGTGGACGGTCGAACACTGAAGCTTTCTTT
CASSFRGRSNTEAFF
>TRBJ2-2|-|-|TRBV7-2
TGTGCCAGCAGCTTGGGACACCCCCGATCCGGGGAGCTGTTTTTT
CASSLGHPRSGELFF
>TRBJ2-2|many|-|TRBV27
TGTGCCACCAAGGGGATGAACACCGGGGAGCTGTTTTTT
CATKGMNTGELFF
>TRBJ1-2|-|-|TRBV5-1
TGCGCCAGCAGCGGGTTGGGACACAACTATGGCTACACCTTC
CASSGLGHNYGYTF
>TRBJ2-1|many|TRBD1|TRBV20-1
TGCAGTGCAATTGGGCGGCAGGGGGCTGTTAATGAGCAGTTCTTC
CSAIGRQGAVNEQFF
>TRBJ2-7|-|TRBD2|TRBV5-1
TGCGCCAGCAGTGATCTGTTTAGCGGGGTTTCCTACGAGCAGTACTTC
CASSDLFSGVSYEQYF
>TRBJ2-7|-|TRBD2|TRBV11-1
TGTGCCAGCAGCATCCCCAGGGCTAGCGGGGAAACCTACGAGCAGTACTTC
CASSIPRASGETYEQYF
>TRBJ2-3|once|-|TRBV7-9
TGTGCCAGCAGCTTAGGTTCCAGGCCCGTCACAGATACGCAGTATTTT
CASSLGSRPVTDTQYF
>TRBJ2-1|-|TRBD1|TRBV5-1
TGCGCCAGCAGCCGACAGGGGCCCCTTAATGAGCAGTTCTTC
CASSRQGPLNEQFF
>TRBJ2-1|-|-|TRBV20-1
TGCAGTGCTAGCTTAGCAGGGGCCGGAACCTACAATGAGCAGTTCTTC
CSASLAGAGTYNEQFF